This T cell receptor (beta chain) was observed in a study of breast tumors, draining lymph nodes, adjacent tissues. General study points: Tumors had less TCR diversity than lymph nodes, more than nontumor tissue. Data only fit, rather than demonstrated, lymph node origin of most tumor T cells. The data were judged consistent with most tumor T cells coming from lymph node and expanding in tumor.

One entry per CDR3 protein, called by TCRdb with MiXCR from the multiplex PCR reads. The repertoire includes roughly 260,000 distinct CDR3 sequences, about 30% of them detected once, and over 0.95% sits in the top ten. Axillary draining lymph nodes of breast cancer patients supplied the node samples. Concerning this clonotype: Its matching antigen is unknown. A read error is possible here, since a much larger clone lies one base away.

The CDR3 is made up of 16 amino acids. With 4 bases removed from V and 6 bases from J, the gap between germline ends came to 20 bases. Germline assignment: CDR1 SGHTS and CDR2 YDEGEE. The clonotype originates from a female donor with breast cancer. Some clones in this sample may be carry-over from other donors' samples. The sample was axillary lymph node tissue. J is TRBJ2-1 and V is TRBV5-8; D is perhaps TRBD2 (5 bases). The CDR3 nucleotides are TGTGCCAGCAGCAGCGGATTGGTTCCCTGGGGCAATGAGCAGTTCTTC. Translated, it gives CASSSGLVPWGNEQFF.